This is a list of T cell receptor beta chains from one sample in a study of blood T cell repertoires in COVID-19. The assay was immunoSEQ multiplex PCR, and TCRdb's table has in-frame clones only and misses some. The data contain around 190,000 clones, around 80% of them seen just once; the ten biggest clones take up 7.8%. Input material: peripheral blood. The receptors originated from a woman aged 60-75 years with COVID-19, enrolled during active disease. Both conserved end residues are trimmed from each CDR3. The D gene is left open where the match is weak.

>TRBD1|TRBV28|TRBJ2-2
ASSPPNTGAGELF
>TRBD1|TRBV7-3|TRBJ2-5
ASSTRPGTGAQETQY
>TRBD1|TRBV6-5|TRBJ1-4
ASRGQGYEKLF
>NA|TRBV30|TRBJ1-2
AWSVGLGAYGYT
>TRBD2|TRBV7-2|TRBJ2-3
ASSFQRGRDTQY
>TRBD1|TRBV5-6|TRBJ1-5
ASSSYRGNQPQH
>NA|TRBV7-2|TRBJ2-1
ASRVGGQPEQF
>TRBD2|TRBV6-5|TRBJ2-7
ASFGLARTYEQY
>NA|TRBV4-3|TRBJ2-2
ASSLQRGGRTGELF
>NA|TRBV11-2|TRBJ2-1
ASSRDSNSYNEQF
>NA|TRBV10-3|TRBJ2-3
AISEGGRDSTDTQY
>NA|TRBV11-2|TRBJ1-5
ASSLNRASNQPQH
>NA|TRBV5-1|TRBJ1-4
ASSSLRGGTNEKLF
>NA|TRBV6-5|TRBJ1-2
ASRSADRTVYGYT
>NA|TRBV5-1|TRBJ1-4
ASSFRGSTNEKLF
>TRBD2|TRBV11-2|TRBJ2-5
ATQEGLAVQETQY
>TRBD1|TRBV6-2/TRBV6-3|TRBJ2-7
ASSYAGTGLSYEQY
>TRBD1|TRBV27|TRBJ2-2
ASSLQGANTGELF
>TRBD1|TRBV28|TRBJ1-2
ASSLTGGFGGYT
>TRBD2|TRBV6-1|TRBJ2-7
ASSEVNGRGSYEQY
>NA|TRBV9|TRBJ2-1
ASSVDGGNEQF
>TRBD1|TRBV19|TRBJ2-5
ASKAGTGGVGTQY
>NA|TRBV10-3|TRBJ1-2
AITMGQVDSYYGYT
>NA|TRBV28|TRBJ2-7
ASSLLPFSYEQY
>NA|TRBV28|TRBJ1-2
ASSELEGYGYT